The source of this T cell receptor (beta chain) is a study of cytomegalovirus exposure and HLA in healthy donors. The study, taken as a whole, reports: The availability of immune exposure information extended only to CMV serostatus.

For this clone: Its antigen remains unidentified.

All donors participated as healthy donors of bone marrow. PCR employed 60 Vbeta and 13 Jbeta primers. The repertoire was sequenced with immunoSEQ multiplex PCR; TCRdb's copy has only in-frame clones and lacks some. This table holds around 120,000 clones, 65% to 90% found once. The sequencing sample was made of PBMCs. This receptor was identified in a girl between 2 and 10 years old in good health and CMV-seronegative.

The CDR3: CASSVGRGHPYEQYF. CDR3 DNA: TGTGCCAGCAGCGTAGGACGGGGACACCCTTACGAGCAGTACTTC. The chain couples TRBV9 to TRBJ2-7; a possible D gene is TRBD1 (6 bases). Germline V CDR1 and CDR2: SGDLS, YYNGEE. The CDR3 runs to 15 residues. V lost 0 bases, J lost 4 bases, and 14 bases lay in between. Drawing the rest from reference TRBV9 and TRBJ2-7, the complete variable domain is DSGVTQTPKHLITATGQRVTLRCSPRSGDLSVYWYQQSLDQGLQFLIQYYNGEERAKGNILERFSAQQFPDLHSELNLSSLELGDSALYFCASSVGRGHPYEQYFGPGTRLTVT.